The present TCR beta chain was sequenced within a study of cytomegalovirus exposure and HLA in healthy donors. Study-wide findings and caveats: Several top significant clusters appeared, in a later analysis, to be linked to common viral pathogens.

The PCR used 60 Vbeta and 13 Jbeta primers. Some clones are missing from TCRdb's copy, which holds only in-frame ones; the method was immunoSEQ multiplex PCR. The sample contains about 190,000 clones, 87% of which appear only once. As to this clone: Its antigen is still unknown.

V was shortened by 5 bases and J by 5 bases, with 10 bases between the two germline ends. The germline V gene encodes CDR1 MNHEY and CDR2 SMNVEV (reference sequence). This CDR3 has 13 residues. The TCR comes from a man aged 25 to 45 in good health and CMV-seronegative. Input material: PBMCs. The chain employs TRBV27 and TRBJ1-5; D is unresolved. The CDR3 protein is CASSQTPDQPQHF. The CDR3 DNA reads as TGTGCCAGCAGTCAAACCCCGGATCAGCCCCAGCATTTT.